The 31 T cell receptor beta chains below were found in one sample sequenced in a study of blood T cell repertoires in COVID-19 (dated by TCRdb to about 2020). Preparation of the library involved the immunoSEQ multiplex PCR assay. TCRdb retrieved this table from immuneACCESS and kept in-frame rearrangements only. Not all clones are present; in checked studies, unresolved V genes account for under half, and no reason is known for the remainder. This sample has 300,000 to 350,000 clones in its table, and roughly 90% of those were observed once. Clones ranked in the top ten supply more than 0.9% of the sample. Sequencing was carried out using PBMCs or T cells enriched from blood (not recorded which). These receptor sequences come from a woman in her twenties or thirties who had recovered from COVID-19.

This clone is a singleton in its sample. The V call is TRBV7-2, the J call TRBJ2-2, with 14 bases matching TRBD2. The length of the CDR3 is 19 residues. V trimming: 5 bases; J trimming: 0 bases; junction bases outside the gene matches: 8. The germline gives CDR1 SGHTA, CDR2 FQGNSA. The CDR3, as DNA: TGTGCCAGCAGCCTGCGGACTAGCGGGGGGCTTGCGAACACCGGGGAGCTGTTTTTT. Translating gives CASSLRTSGGLANTGELFF. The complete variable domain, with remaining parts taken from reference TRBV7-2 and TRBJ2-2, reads GAGVSQSPSNKVTEKGKDVELRCDPISGHTALYWYRQSLGQGLEFLIYFQGNSAPDKSGLPSDRFSAERTGGSVSTLTIQRTQQEDSAVYLCASSLRTSGGLANTGELFFGEGSRLTVL.

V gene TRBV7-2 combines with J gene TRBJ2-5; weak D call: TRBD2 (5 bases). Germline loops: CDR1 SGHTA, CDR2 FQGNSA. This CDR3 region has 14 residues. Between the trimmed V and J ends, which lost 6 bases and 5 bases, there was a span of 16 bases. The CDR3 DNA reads TGTGCCAGCAGGCTCCGGAGGTCGGGTGAGACCCAGTACTTC. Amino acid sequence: CASRLRRSGETQYF.

CDR3 DNA sequence: TGTGCCAGCAGCCAAGAAGTGACAGGGAGGAGTAATGGCTACACCTTC. It codes for CASSQEVTGRSNGYTF. The rearrangement links TRBV3-1 (or the pseudogene TRBV3-2) to TRBJ1-2; 7 nucleotides match TRBD1. Germline V CDR1 and CDR2: LGHDT, YNNKEL (reference sequence). The CDR3 sequence is 16 residues long. The ends lost 0 bases at V and 6 bases at J; junction bases unmatched: 10.

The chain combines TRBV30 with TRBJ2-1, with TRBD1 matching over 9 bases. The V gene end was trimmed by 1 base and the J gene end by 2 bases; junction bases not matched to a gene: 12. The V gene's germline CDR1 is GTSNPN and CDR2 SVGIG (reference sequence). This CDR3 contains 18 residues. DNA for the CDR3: TGTGCCTGGAGTGGGGCTAGGGACAGGGATCACCCCTACAATGAGCAGTTCTTC. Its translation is CAWSGARDRDHPYNEQFF.

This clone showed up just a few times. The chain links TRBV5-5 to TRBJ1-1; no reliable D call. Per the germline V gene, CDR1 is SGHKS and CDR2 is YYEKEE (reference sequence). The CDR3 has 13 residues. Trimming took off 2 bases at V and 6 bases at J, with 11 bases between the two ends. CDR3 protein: CASSFFQAAEAFF. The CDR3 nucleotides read TGTGCCAGCAGCTTTTTCCAGGCCGCTGAAGCTTTCTTT.

CDR3 sequence reads: CASSLRDRVGYTF. The CDR3 DNA reads TGTGCCAGCAGCTTACGGGACAGGGTTGGCTACACCTTC. The chain has TRBV27 and TRBJ1-2; TRBD1 matches 9 bases. V dropped 6 bases and J dropped 7; count of bases not matched to a gene: 6. Germline lookup yields CDR1 MNHEY and CDR2 SMNVEV (reference sequence). This CDR3 has 13 amino acids.

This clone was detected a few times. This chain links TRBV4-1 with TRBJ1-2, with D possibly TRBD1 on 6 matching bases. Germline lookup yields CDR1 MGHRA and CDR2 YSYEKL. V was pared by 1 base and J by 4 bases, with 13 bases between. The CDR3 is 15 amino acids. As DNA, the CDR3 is TGCGCCAGCAGCCAAGCCCCCCAGGGGAGCTATGGCTACACCTTC. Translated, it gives CASSQAPQGSYGYTF.

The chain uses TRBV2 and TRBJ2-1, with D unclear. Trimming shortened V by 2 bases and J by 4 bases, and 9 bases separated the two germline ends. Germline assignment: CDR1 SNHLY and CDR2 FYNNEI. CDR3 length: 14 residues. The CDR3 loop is CASSENPTYNEQFF. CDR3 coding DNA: TGTGCCAGCAGTGAAAATCCGACTTACAATGAGCAGTTCTTC.

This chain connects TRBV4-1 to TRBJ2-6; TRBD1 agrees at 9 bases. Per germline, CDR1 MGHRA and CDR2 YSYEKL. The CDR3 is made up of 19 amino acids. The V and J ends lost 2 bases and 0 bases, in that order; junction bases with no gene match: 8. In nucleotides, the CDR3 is TGCGCCAGCAGCCAAATCGGTACAGGGGGCTTCTCTGGGGCCAACGTCCTGACTTTC. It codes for CASSQIGTGGFSGANVLTF.

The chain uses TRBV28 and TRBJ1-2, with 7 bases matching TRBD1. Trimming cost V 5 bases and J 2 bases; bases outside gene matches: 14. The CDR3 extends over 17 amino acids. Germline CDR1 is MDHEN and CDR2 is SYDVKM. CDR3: CASSITKQGIKNYGYTF. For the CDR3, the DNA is TGTGCCAGCAGTATTACCAAACAGGGGATCAAGAACTATGGCTACACCTTC.

The CDR3 loop reads CASSTTGSTEAFF. The CDR3 coding sequence is TGTGCCAGTAGTACAACCGGGAGTACTGAAGCTTTCTTT. This rearrangement joins TRBV19 to TRBJ1-1; D gene ambiguous. The CDR3 spans 13 residues. Germline CDR1 and CDR2: LNHDA and SQIVND (reference sequence). V lost 4 bases and J lost 5, with 11 bases in between.

Written as DNA, the CDR3 is TGCAGCGTTGAAGGTCCGACAGAGAAGATTGAGACCCAGTACTTC. Protein: CSVEGPTEKIETQYF. The chain carries TRBV29-1 and TRBJ2-5; tentative D call: TRBD1 (5 bases). V dropped 1 base and J dropped 5 bases, with 17 bases sitting between them. The V gene's germline CDR1 is SQVTM and CDR2 ANQGSEA. CDR3 length: 15 residues.

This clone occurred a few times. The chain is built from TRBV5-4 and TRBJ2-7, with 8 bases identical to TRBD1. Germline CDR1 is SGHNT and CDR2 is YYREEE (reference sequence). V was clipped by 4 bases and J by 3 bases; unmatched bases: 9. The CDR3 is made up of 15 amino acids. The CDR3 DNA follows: TGTGCCAGCAGCCCTACCCAGGGGGCGGGCTACGAGCAGTACTTC. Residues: CASSPTQGAGYEQYF.

The CDR3 loop reads CASSLLASGGALFDNEQFF. CDR3 nucleotides: TGTGCCAGCAGCTTACTCGCTAGCGGGGGGGCCCTTTTCGACAATGAGCAGTTCTTC. The V and J genes are TRBV13 and TRBJ2-1; 12 bases agree with TRBD2. Losses at the gene ends were 2 bases for V and 5 bases for J; bases not matched to a gene: 13. Germline assignment: CDR1 PRHDT and CDR2 FYEKMQ (reference sequence). The CDR3 consists of 19 residues.

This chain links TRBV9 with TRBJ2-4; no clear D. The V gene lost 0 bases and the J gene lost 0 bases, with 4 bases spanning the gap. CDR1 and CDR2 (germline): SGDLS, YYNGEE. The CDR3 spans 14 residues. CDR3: CASSVASAKNIQYF. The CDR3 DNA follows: TGTGCCAGCAGCGTAGCCTCAGCCAAAAACATTCAGTACTTC. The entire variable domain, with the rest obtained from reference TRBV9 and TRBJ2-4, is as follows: DSGVTQTPKHLITATGQRVTLRCSPRSGDLSVYWYQQSLDQGLQFLIQYYNGEERAKGNILERFSAQQFPDLHSELNLSSLELGDSALYFCASSVASAKNIQYFGAGTRLSVL.

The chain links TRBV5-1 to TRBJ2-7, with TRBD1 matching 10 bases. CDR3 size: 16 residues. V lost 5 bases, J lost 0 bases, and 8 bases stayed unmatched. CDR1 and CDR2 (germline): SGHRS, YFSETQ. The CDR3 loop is CASSSTGTGASYEQYF. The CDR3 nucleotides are TGCGCCAGCAGTTCAACCGGGACAGGGGCCTCCTACGAGCAGTACTTC.

CDR3 sequence reads: CASRPGDRVEYF. The CDR3, as DNA: TGTGCCAGCAGACCGGGGGACAGGGTCGAGTACTTC. The rearrangement uses TRBV28 and TRBJ2-7, with TRBD1 matching 9 bases. Germline CDR1 is MDHEN and CDR2 is SYDVKM. The junction had 8 bases not matched to a gene; V was cut back by 6 bases and J by 11 bases. The CDR3 runs 12 residues.

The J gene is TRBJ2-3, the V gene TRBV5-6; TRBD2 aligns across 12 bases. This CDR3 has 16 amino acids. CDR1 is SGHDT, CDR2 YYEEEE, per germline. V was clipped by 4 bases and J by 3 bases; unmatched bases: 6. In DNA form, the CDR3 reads TGTGCCAGCAGCGCATGGACTAGCGGGGTTACAGATACGCAGTATTTT. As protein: CASSAWTSGVTDTQYF.

The CDR3 sequence is CASLTGTGSYNEQFF. Here the CDR3 DNA reads TGTGCCAGCTTAACCGGGACAGGGTCCTACAATGAGCAGTTCTTC. The chain couples TRBV2 to TRBJ2-1; 9 bases line up with TRBD1. Germline values: CDR1 SNHLY, CDR2 FYNNEI. V gave up 8 bases and J gave up 1 base; unmatched junction bases: 6. The CDR3 has 15 residues.

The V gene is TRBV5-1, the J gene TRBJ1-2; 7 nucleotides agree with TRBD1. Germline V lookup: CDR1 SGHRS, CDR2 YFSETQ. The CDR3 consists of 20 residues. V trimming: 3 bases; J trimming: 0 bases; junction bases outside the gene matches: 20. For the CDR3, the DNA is TGCGCCAGCAGCTACTCACCAGGGGGGCCCGGCCCTACATCTAACTATGGCTACACCTTC. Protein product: CASSYSPGGPGPTSNYGYTF. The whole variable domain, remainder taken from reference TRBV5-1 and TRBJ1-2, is KAGVTQTPRYLIKTRGQQVTLSCSPISGHRSVSWYQQTPGQGLQFLFEYFSETQRNKGNFPGRFSGRQFSNSRSEMNVSTLELGDSALYLCASSYSPGGPGPTSNYGYTFGSGTRLTVV.

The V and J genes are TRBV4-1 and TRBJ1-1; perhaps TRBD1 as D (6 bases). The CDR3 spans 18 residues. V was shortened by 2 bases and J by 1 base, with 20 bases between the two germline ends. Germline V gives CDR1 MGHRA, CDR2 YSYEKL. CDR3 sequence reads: CASSQKQGLRDPNTEAFF. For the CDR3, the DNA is TGCGCCAGCAGCCAAAAACAGGGTTTGCGAGACCCGAACACTGAAGCTTTCTTT.

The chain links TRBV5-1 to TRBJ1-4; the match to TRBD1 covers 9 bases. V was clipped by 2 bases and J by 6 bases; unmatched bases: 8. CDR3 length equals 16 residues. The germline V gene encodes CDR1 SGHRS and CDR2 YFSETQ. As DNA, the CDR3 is TGCGCCAGCAGCTTAACACAGGGGGCGCAGTATGAAAAACTGTTTTTT. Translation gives CASSLTQGAQYEKLFF.

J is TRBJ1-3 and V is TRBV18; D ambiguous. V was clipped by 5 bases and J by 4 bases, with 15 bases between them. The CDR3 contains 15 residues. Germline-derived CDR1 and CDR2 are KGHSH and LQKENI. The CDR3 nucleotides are TGTGCCAGCTCAACGGGAGGCGGAGGCGGAAACACCATATATTTT. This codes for CASSTGGGGGNTIYF.

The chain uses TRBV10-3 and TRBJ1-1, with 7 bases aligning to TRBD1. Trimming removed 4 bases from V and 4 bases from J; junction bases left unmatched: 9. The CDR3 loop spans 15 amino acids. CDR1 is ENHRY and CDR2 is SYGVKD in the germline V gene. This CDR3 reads CAISVRRGRGTEAFF. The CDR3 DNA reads TGTGCCATCAGTGTAAGGAGGGGGCGGGGCACTGAAGCTTTCTTT.

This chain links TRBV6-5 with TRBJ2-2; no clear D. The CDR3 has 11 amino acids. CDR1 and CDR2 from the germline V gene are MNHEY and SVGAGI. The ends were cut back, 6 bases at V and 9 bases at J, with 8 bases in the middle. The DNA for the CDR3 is TGTGCCAGCAGATCGAGCCGGGAGCTGTTTTTT. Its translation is CASRSSRELFF.

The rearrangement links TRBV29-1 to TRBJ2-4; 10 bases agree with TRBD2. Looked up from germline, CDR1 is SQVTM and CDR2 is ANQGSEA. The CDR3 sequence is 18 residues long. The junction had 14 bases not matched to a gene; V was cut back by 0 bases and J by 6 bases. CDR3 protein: CSVEDLKRSGGAGNIQYF. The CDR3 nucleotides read TGCAGCGTTGAAGACCTGAAGAGGAGCGGGGGGGCCGGAAACATTCAGTACTTC.

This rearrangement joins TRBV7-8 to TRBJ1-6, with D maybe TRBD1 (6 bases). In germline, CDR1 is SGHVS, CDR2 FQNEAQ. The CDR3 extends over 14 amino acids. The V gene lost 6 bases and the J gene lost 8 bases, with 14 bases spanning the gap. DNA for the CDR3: TGTGCCAGCAGAGGTCAGGGGCCGGATTCACCCCTCCACTTT. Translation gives CASRGQGPDSPLHF. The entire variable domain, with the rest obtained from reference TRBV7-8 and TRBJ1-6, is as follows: GAGVSQSPRYKVAKRGQDVALRCDPISGHVSLFWYQQALGQGPEFLTYFQNEAQLDKSGLPSDRFFAERPEGSVSTLKIQRTQQEDSAVYLCASRGQGPDSPLHFGNGTRLTVT.

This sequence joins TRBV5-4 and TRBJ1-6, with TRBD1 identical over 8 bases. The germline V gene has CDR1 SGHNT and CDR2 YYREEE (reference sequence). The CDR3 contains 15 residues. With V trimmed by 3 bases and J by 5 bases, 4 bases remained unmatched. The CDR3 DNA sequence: TGTGCCAGCAGCTCTACAGGGGGAAATAATTCACCCCTCCACTTT. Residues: CASSSTGGNNSPLHF. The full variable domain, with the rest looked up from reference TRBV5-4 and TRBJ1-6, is ETGVTQSPTHLIKTRGQQVTLRCSSQSGHNTVSWYQQALGQGPQFIFQYYREEENGRGNFPPRFSGLQFPNYSSELNVNALELDDSALYLCASSSTGGNNSPLHFGNGTRLTVT.

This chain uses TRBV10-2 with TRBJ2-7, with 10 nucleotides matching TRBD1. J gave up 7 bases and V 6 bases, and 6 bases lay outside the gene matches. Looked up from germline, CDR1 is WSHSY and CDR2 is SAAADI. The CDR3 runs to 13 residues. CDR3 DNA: TGCGCCAGCAGAGTGGACAGGGGGGGGGAGCAGTACTTC. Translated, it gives CASRVDRGGEQYF.

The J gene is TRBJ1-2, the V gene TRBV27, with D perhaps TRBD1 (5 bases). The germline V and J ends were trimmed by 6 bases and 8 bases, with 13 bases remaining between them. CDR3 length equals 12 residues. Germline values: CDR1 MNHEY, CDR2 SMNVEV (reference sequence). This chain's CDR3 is CASRSGGGGYTF. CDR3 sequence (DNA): TGTGCCAGCAGGAGTGGGGGAGGCGGCTACACCTTC.

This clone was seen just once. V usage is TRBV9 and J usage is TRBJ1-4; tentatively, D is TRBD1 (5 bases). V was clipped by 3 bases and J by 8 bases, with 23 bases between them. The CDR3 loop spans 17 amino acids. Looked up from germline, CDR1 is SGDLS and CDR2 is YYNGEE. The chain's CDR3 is CASSAYRLLGRGEKLFF. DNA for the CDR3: TGTGCCAGCAGCGCCTACCGACTCCTCGGGCGGGGGGAAAAACTGTTTTTT.